A selection of T cell receptor beta chains follows, all from one sample in a study of shared clonotypes between healthy human individuals. TCRdb's table, derived via immunoSEQ multiplex PCR, lists solely in-frame clones and lacks some. Of under 600,000 clones in the sample, 95% to 98% were seen once. The sample comprised naive CD8+ T cells sorted from blood. All receptors come from a man under 40 in good health. CDR3s include the opening cysteine and the closing phenylalanine or tryptophan. The D gene is left open where the match is weak. Clone sizes are given selectively: once, few, many, or a class where the clone is expanded.

v_call: TRBV18
d_call: NA
j_call: TRBJ2-1
clone_size: NA
cdr3_aa: CASSPTGDGYNEQFF
cdr3_nt: TGTGCCAGCTCACCGACGGGAGACGGTTACAATGAGCAGTTCTTC

v_call: TRBV11-2
d_call: NA
j_call: TRBJ2-3
clone_size: NA
cdr3_aa: CASRRGQSTDTQYF
cdr3_nt: TGTGCCAGCAGACGGGGGCAGAGCACAGATACGCAGTATTTT

v_call: TRBV11-2
d_call: NA
j_call: TRBJ2-7
clone_size: NA
cdr3_aa: CASRKEGFHYEQYF
cdr3_nt: TGTGCCAGCAGAAAAGAGGGTTTTCACTACGAGCAGTACTTC

v_call: TRBV7-6
d_call: NA
j_call: TRBJ2-7
clone_size: NA
cdr3_aa: CASSLQPAYEQYF
cdr3_nt: TGTGCCAGCAGCTTACAACCGGCCTACGAGCAGTACTTC

v_call: TRBV7-9
d_call: TRBD2
j_call: TRBJ2-1
clone_size: NA
cdr3_aa: CASSPRKWTSGKHEQFF
cdr3_nt: TGTGCCAGCAGCCCTAGAAAGTGGACTAGCGGGAAGCATGAGCAGTTCTTC

v_call: TRBV11-2
d_call: TRBD1
j_call: TRBJ1-5
clone_size: NA
cdr3_aa: CASSPGTGAWQPQHF
cdr3_nt: TGTGCCAGCAGCCCCGGGACAGGGGCTTGGCAGCCCCAGCATTTT

v_call: TRBV27
d_call: NA
j_call: TRBJ1-1
clone_size: NA
cdr3_aa: CASSLLEDWTEAFF
cdr3_nt: TGTGCCAGCAGTTTACTGGAGGATTGGACTGAAGCTTTCTTT

v_call: TRBV2
d_call: NA
j_call: TRBJ2-1
clone_size: few
cdr3_aa: CARDEKDSPSNEQFF
cdr3_nt: TGTGCCAGAGACGAAAAGGACAGCCCTTCCAATGAGCAGTTCTTC

v_call: TRBV19
d_call: NA
j_call: TRBJ1-4
clone_size: NA
cdr3_aa: CASSIAPQWKAEGEKLFF
cdr3_nt: TGTGCCAGTAGTATAGCCCCCCAGTGGAAGGCGGAAGGGGAAAAACTGTTTTTT

v_call: TRBV28
d_call: NA
j_call: TRBJ2-2
clone_size: NA
cdr3_aa: CASSLMDTGELFF
cdr3_nt: TGTGCCAGCAGTTTAATGGACACCGGGGAGCTGTTTTTT

v_call: TRBV5-1
d_call: NA
j_call: TRBJ2-3
clone_size: NA
cdr3_aa: CASSLEMGTPEESTQYF
cdr3_nt: TGCGCCAGCAGCTTGGAGATGGGGACCCCCGAGGAAAGTACGCAGTATTTT

v_call: TRBV18
d_call: TRBD1
j_call: TRBJ2-7
clone_size: NA
cdr3_aa: CASSPQGQGTYEQYF
cdr3_nt: TGTGCCAGCTCACCCCAGGGACAGGGGACCTACGAGCAGTACTTC

v_call: TRBV7-9
d_call: NA
j_call: TRBJ2-7
clone_size: NA
cdr3_aa: CASSFQTTLSYEQYF
cdr3_nt: TGTGCCAGCAGCTTCCAGACTACGCTCTCCTACGAGCAGTACTTC

v_call: TRBV10-3
d_call: TRBD1
j_call: TRBJ2-7
clone_size: NA
cdr3_aa: CAITDRAISEQYF
cdr3_nt: TGTGCCATCACGGACAGGGCAATTTCCGAGCAGTACTTC

v_call: TRBV10-3
d_call: NA
j_call: TRBJ2-7
clone_size: once
cdr3_aa: CAIRTLKNSSYEQYF
cdr3_nt: TGTGCCATCAGGACATTGAAGAACAGCTCCTACGAGCAGTACTTC

v_call: TRBV7-6
d_call: NA
j_call: TRBJ1-2
clone_size: NA
cdr3_aa: CASSLAPPYAENIYGYTF
cdr3_nt: TGTGCCAGCAGCTTAGCCCCCCCCTACGCAGAGAACATCTATGGCTACACCTTC

v_call: TRBV5-4
d_call: NA
j_call: TRBJ2-1
clone_size: NA
cdr3_aa: CASTPGEATGENEQFF
cdr3_nt: TGTGCCAGCACCCCGGGGGAGGCAACGGGTGAAAATGAGCAGTTCTTC

v_call: TRBV13
d_call: NA
j_call: TRBJ2-6
clone_size: NA
cdr3_aa: CASSTTPSFGANVLTF
cdr3_nt: TGTGCCAGCAGCACCACTCCATCCTTTGGGGCCAACGTCCTGACTTTC

v_call: TRBV29-1
d_call: NA
j_call: TRBJ1-3
clone_size: NA
cdr3_aa: CSVEGVGDTIYF
cdr3_nt: TGCAGCGTTGAAGGTGTGGGGGACACCATATATTTT

v_call: TRBV28
d_call: NA
j_call: TRBJ2-7
clone_size: NA
cdr3_aa: CASSFSGIPSEQYF
cdr3_nt: TGTGCCAGCAGTTTCTCTGGGATCCCGTCCGAGCAGTACTTC

v_call: TRBV13
d_call: TRBD1
j_call: TRBJ2-2
clone_size: NA
cdr3_aa: CASSSTGGNTGELFF
cdr3_nt: TGTGCCAGCAGCTCGACAGGGGGGAACACCGGGGAGCTGTTTTTT

v_call: TRBV4-3
d_call: NA
j_call: TRBJ2-2
clone_size: NA
cdr3_aa: CASSPFRTANTGELFF
cdr3_nt: TGCGCCAGCAGCCCTTTCAGGACAGCCAACACCGGGGAGCTGTTTTTT

v_call: TRBV7-9
d_call: TRBD1
j_call: TRBJ2-7
clone_size: NA
cdr3_aa: CASRAGQGWSTDNPEQYF
cdr3_nt: TGTGCCAGCAGGGCCGGACAGGGTTGGTCCACCGACAATCCCGAGCAGTACTTC

v_call: TRBV11-2
d_call: TRBD2
j_call: TRBJ2-1
clone_size: NA
cdr3_aa: CASSHEGRAVNEQFF
cdr3_nt: TGTGCCAGCAGCCACGAAGGGAGGGCCGTAAATGAGCAGTTCTTC

v_call: TRBV6-1
d_call: NA
j_call: TRBJ2-3
clone_size: NA
cdr3_aa: CASSRPGRDTDTQYF
cdr3_nt: TGTGCCAGCAGCCGCCCTGGGCGGGACACAGATACGCAGTATTTT